The rows below give T cell receptor beta chains drawn from one sample of a study of blood T cell repertoires in COVID-19. Sequencing used immunoSEQ multiplex PCR; TCRdb keeps in-frame clones, though not all of them. The table lists some 100,000 clones, 80% to 90% of them singletons. The material sequenced was peripheral blood. These receptors were obtained from a woman in her twenties or thirties with acute or convalescent COVID-19. CDR3s include the opening cysteine and the closing phenylalanine or tryptophan. D genes are given only for firm matches. A row's size may be missing; if present it is once, few, many or a size class.

clone size: NA
CDR3 length: 14
J gene: TRBJ1-5
V gene: TRBV5-6
D gene: NA
CDR3 protein: CASSFNRHNQPQHF
CDR3 DNA: TGTGCCAGCAGCTTTAATAGACATAATCAGCCCCAGCATTTT

clone size: NA
CDR3 length: 13
J gene: TRBJ2-1
V gene: TRBV28
D gene: NA
CDR3 protein: CASRTTPWNEQFF
CDR3 DNA: TGTGCCAGTCGGACTACCCCGTGGAATGAGCAGTTCTTC

clone size: NA
CDR3 length: 16
J gene: TRBJ2-3
V gene: TRBV10-3
D gene: TRBD2
CDR3 protein: CAISDTSGGGTDTQYF
CDR3 DNA: TGTGCCATCAGTGATACTAGCGGGGGGGGCACAGATACGCAGTATTTT

clone size: medium-sized
CDR3 length: 14
J gene: TRBJ1-3
V gene: TRBV7-8
D gene: NA
CDR3 protein: CASSFGGSGNTIYF
CDR3 DNA: TGTGCCAGCAGCTTCGGGGGTTCTGGAAACACCATATATTTT

clone size: NA
CDR3 length: 14
J gene: TRBJ2-7
V gene: TRBV9
D gene: NA
CDR3 protein: CASSVGGITYEQYF
CDR3 DNA: TGTGCCAGCAGCGTAGGAGGGATCACCTACGAGCAGTACTTC

clone size: NA
CDR3 length: 13
J gene: TRBJ1-1
V gene: TRBV5-8
D gene: TRBD1
CDR3 protein: CALRYRGNTEAFF
CDR3 DNA: TGTGCCCTACGTTACAGGGGGAACACTGAAGCTTTCTTT

clone size: NA
CDR3 length: 16
J gene: TRBJ2-7
V gene: TRBV10-2
D gene: NA
CDR3 protein: CASSEWGSGVSYEQYF
CDR3 DNA: TGCGCCAGCAGTGAGTGGGGTAGCGGCGTCTCCTACGAGCAGTACTTC

clone size: NA
CDR3 length: 15
J gene: TRBJ1-5
V gene: TRBV18
D gene: NA
CDR3 protein: CASSREDISNQPQHF
CDR3 DNA: TGTGCCAGCTCACGAGAGGACATTAGCAATCAGCCCCAGCATTTT

clone size: NA
CDR3 length: 14
J gene: TRBJ1-6
V gene: TRBV10-3
D gene: TRBD1
CDR3 protein: CAIREGTGGSPLHF
CDR3 DNA: TGTGCCATCAGGGAGGGGACAGGAGGTTCACCCCTCCACTTT

clone size: NA
CDR3 length: 13
J gene: TRBJ2-1
V gene: TRBV5-4
D gene: TRBD1
CDR3 protein: CASKAGGFGEQFF
CDR3 DNA: TGTGCCAGCAAGGCAGGGGGCTTCGGTGAGCAGTTCTTC

clone size: NA
CDR3 length: 14
J gene: TRBJ2-7
V gene: TRBV28
D gene: TRBD2
CDR3 protein: CASSSSVPGLGGYF
CDR3 DNA: TGTGCCAGCAGCTCGAGCGTACCGGGACTAGGGGGGTACTTC

clone size: NA
CDR3 length: 14
J gene: TRBJ1-1
V gene: TRBV14
D gene: NA
CDR3 protein: CASSSDGGSTEAFF
CDR3 DNA: TGTGCCAGCAGCTCGGACGGGGGGAGCACTGAAGCTTTCTTT

clone size: NA
CDR3 length: 15
J gene: TRBJ1-3
V gene: TRBV6-5
D gene: NA
CDR3 protein: CASSLESHSGNTIYF
CDR3 DNA: TGTGCCAGCAGTCTAGAAAGTCACTCTGGAAACACCATATATTTT

clone size: NA
CDR3 length: 12
J gene: TRBJ2-4
V gene: TRBV21-1
D gene: NA
CDR3 protein: CASSNRDRGKYF
CDR3 DNA: TGTGCCAGCAGCAACCGGGACAGGGGTAAGTACTTC

clone size: NA
CDR3 length: 15
J gene: TRBJ2-5
V gene: TRBV28
D gene: NA
CDR3 protein: CASSLTTLIQETQYF
CDR3 DNA: TGTGCCAGCAGTTTGACTACGCTGATCCAAGAGACCCAGTACTTC

clone size: NA
CDR3 length: 14
J gene: TRBJ2-2
V gene: TRBV7-9
D gene: NA
CDR3 protein: CASSLAPRLGELFF
CDR3 DNA: TGTGCCAGCAGCTTAGCGCCTAGGCTCGGGGAGCTGTTTTTT

clone size: NA
CDR3 length: 14
J gene: TRBJ1-4
V gene: TRBV7-9
D gene: NA
CDR3 protein: CASRPNQAHEKLFF
CDR3 DNA: TGTGCCAGCCGGCCTAATCAGGCCCATGAAAAACTGTTTTTT

clone size: NA
CDR3 length: 14
J gene: TRBJ1-1
V gene: TRBV7-9
D gene: NA
CDR3 protein: CASSQTLAGTEAFF
CDR3 DNA: TGTGCCAGCAGCCAGACACTGGCGGGCACTGAAGCTTTCTTT

clone size: once
CDR3 length: 18
J gene: TRBJ1-3
V gene: TRBV2
D gene: TRBD1
CDR3 protein: CASSRSGQVDSSGNTIYF
CDR3 DNA: TGTGCCAGCTCCAGGTCGGGACAGGTCGACTCCTCTGGAAACACCATATATTTT

clone size: NA
CDR3 length: 15
J gene: TRBJ1-6
V gene: TRBV7-6
D gene: NA
CDR3 protein: CASSRDISYNSPLHF
CDR3 DNA: TGTGCCAGCAGCAGGGACATCTCCTATAATTCACCCCTCCACTTT

clone size: NA
CDR3 length: 13
J gene: TRBJ1-5
V gene: TRBV2
D gene: NA
CDR3 protein: CASSFYSNQPQHF
CDR3 DNA: TGTGCCAGCAGTTTCTATAGCAATCAGCCCCAGCATTTT

clone size: NA
CDR3 length: 14
J gene: TRBJ2-7
V gene: TRBV5-6
D gene: NA
CDR3 protein: CASSLGPTTYEQYF
CDR3 DNA: TGTGCCAGCAGCTTGGGCCCTACTACCTACGAGCAGTACTTC

clone size: NA
CDR3 length: 14
J gene: TRBJ2-2
V gene: TRBV19
D gene: NA
CDR3 protein: CASISVGGFGELFF
CDR3 DNA: TGTGCCAGTATTTCCGTCGGGGGATTCGGGGAGCTGTTTTTT

clone size: NA
CDR3 length: 12
J gene: TRBJ1-1
V gene: TRBV28
D gene: NA
CDR3 protein: CASSPTVWEAFF
CDR3 DNA: TGTGCCAGCAGCCCGACAGTATGGGAAGCTTTCTTT

clone size: NA
CDR3 length: 13
J gene: TRBJ1-3
V gene: TRBV3-1/TRBV3-2
D gene: NA
CDR3 protein: CASRRGSGNTIYF
CDR3 DNA: TGTGCCAGTAGAAGGGGCTCTGGAAACACCATATATTTT

clone size: few
CDR3 length: 11
J gene: TRBJ2-7
V gene: TRBV2
D gene: TRBD1
CDR3 protein: CASKLGQGMYF
CDR3 DNA: TGTGCCAGCAAGCTTGGACAGGGGATGTACTTC

clone size: NA
CDR3 length: 16
J gene: TRBJ2-7
V gene: TRBV27
D gene: TRBD1
CDR3 protein: CASSWNSGTGIDEQYF
CDR3 DNA: TGTGCCAGCAGTTGGAACTCCGGGACAGGGATCGACGAGCAGTACTTC

clone size: NA
CDR3 length: 14
J gene: TRBJ2-7
V gene: TRBV5-6
D gene: TRBD1
CDR3 protein: CASSLTGGGYEQYF
CDR3 DNA: TGTGCCAGCAGCTTGACAGGGGGCGGCTACGAGCAGTACTTC

clone size: once
CDR3 length: 19
J gene: TRBJ2-1
V gene: TRBV7-6
D gene: TRBD2
CDR3 protein: CASSLRGGGAILSYNEQFF
CDR3 DNA: TGTGCCAGCAGCTTAAGAGGCGGGGGGGCAATTCTCTCCTACAATGAGCAGTTCTTC

clone size: few
CDR3 length: 15
J gene: TRBJ1-1
V gene: TRBV5-4
D gene: NA
CDR3 protein: CASSLGGRLDTEAFF
CDR3 DNA: TGTGCCAGCAGCTTGGGAGGCAGACTTGACACTGAAGCTTTCTTT

clone size: NA
CDR3 length: 15
J gene: TRBJ2-7
V gene: TRBV24-1
D gene: TRBD1
CDR3 protein: CATSDSPGGIYEQYF
CDR3 DNA: TGTGCCACCAGTGATTCTCCAGGGGGTATCTACGAGCAGTACTTC

clone size: NA
CDR3 length: 13
J gene: TRBJ1-1
V gene: TRBV12-5
D gene: NA
CDR3 protein: CASGNPLNSEAFF
CDR3 DNA: TGTGCTAGTGGTAACCCCTTGAACTCTGAAGCTTTCTTT

clone size: NA
CDR3 length: 15
J gene: TRBJ1-3
V gene: TRBV13
D gene: TRBD1
CDR3 protein: CASSPDRGHGNTIYF
CDR3 DNA: TGTGCCAGCAGCCCCGACAGGGGGCATGGAAACACCATATATTTT

clone size: NA
CDR3 length: 14
J gene: TRBJ1-2
V gene: TRBV15
D gene: TRBD1
CDR3 protein: CATSGDRSIYGYTF
CDR3 DNA: TGTGCCACCAGCGGGGACAGGAGTATCTATGGCTACACCTTC

clone size: NA
CDR3 length: 14
J gene: TRBJ1-3
V gene: TRBV6-5
D gene: NA
CDR3 protein: CASSATGAGNTIYF
CDR3 DNA: TGTGCCAGCAGCGCGACAGGAGCTGGAAACACCATATATTTT

clone size: NA
CDR3 length: 16
J gene: TRBJ1-2
V gene: TRBV5-6
D gene: NA
CDR3 protein: CASSLGVQGRAYGYTF
CDR3 DNA: TGTGCCAGCAGCCTGGGGGTCCAGGGCCGAGCCTATGGCTACACCTTC

clone size: NA
CDR3 length: 16
J gene: TRBJ1-6
V gene: TRBV11-2
D gene: TRBD1
CDR3 protein: CASRGYGTGDNSPLHF
CDR3 DNA: TGTGCCAGCAGGGGATACGGGACAGGGGATAATTCACCCCTCCACTTT

clone size: NA
CDR3 length: 15
J gene: TRBJ2-7
V gene: TRBV27
D gene: NA
CDR3 protein: CASSLGAGLDYEQYF
CDR3 DNA: TGTGCCAGCAGTTTGGGGGCAGGATTAGACTACGAGCAGTACTTC

clone size: NA
CDR3 length: 17
J gene: TRBJ1-5
V gene: TRBV12-2
D gene: NA
CDR3 protein: CASRAPRTGSSNQPQHF
CDR3 DNA: TGTGCAAGTCGCGCTCCTCGGACAGGCTCCTCCAATCAGCCCCAGCATTTT

clone size: NA
CDR3 length: 13
J gene: TRBJ1-6
V gene: TRBV10-1
D gene: NA
CDR3 protein: CASSPQEDSPLHF
CDR3 DNA: TGCGCCAGCAGTCCACAGGAAGATTCACCCCTCCACTTT

clone size: NA
CDR3 length: 15
J gene: TRBJ2-4
V gene: TRBV5-1
D gene: NA
CDR3 protein: CASSLAGGGKNIQYF
CDR3 DNA: TGCGCCAGCAGCTTGGCCGGGGGAGGCAAAAACATTCAGTACTTC

clone size: NA
CDR3 length: 14
J gene: TRBJ1-1
V gene: TRBV11-3
D gene: NA
CDR3 protein: CASTPEGVNTEAFF
CDR3 DNA: TGTGCCAGCACCCCCGAAGGGGTGAACACTGAAGCTTTCTTT

clone size: NA
CDR3 length: 15
J gene: TRBJ2-3
V gene: TRBV12-5
D gene: TRBD2
CDR3 protein: CASGLAGAPTDTQYF
CDR3 DNA: TGTGCTAGTGGCCTAGCGGGGGCCCCCACAGATACGCAGTATTTT

clone size: NA
CDR3 length: 14
J gene: TRBJ2-3
V gene: TRBV7-2
D gene: TRBD1
CDR3 protein: CASSLNTGGDTQYF
CDR3 DNA: TGTGCCAGCAGCTTAAACACAGGGGGAGATACGCAGTATTTT

clone size: NA
CDR3 length: 20
J gene: TRBJ1-4
V gene: TRBV11-3
D gene: TRBD1
CDR3 protein: CASSLGVGEQGADVRGKLFF
CDR3 DNA: TGTGCCAGCAGCTTAGGGGTCGGCGAACAGGGGGCGGACGTTCGAGGAAAACTGTTTTTT

clone size: NA
CDR3 length: 16
J gene: TRBJ1-5
V gene: TRBV11-2
D gene: NA
CDR3 protein: CASSLVGAGDNQPQHF
CDR3 DNA: TGTGCCAGCAGCTTAGTAGGAGCGGGTGATAATCAGCCCCAGCATTTT

clone size: few
CDR3 length: 15
J gene: TRBJ1-2
V gene: TRBV19
D gene: TRBD1
CDR3 protein: CASSNGQATNYGYTF
CDR3 DNA: TGTGCCAGTAGTAACGGACAGGCTACGAACTATGGCTACACCTTC

clone size: NA
CDR3 length: 13
J gene: TRBJ2-7
V gene: TRBV28
D gene: NA
CDR3 protein: CASSVRGRYEQYF
CDR3 DNA: TGTGCCAGCAGTGTAAGGGGCCGGTACGAGCAGTACTTC

clone size: NA
CDR3 length: 13
J gene: TRBJ2-7
V gene: TRBV7-9
D gene: NA
CDR3 protein: CASSKDSVYEQYF
CDR3 DNA: TGTGCCAGCAGCAAGGACAGCGTCTACGAGCAGTACTTC

clone size: NA
CDR3 length: 15
J gene: TRBJ1-1
V gene: TRBV7-3
D gene: TRBD1
CDR3 protein: CASSSSDREPTEAFF
CDR3 DNA: TGTGCCAGCAGCTCCTCTGACAGGGAACCAACTGAAGCTTTCTTT

clone size: once
CDR3 length: 12
J gene: TRBJ1-1
V gene: TRBV7-9
D gene: NA
CDR3 protein: CASGQGNTEAFF
CDR3 DNA: TGTGCCAGCGGGCAGGGGAACACTGAAGCTTTCTTT

clone size: once
CDR3 length: 11
J gene: TRBJ1-2
V gene: TRBV12-3/TRBV12-4
D gene: NA
CDR3 protein: CASRAPRGYTF
CDR3 DNA: TGTGCCAGCAGAGCCCCACGTGGCTACACCTTC

clone size: NA
CDR3 length: 14
J gene: TRBJ2-1
V gene: TRBV29-1
D gene: TRBD1
CDR3 protein: CSAGDRGSYNEQFF
CDR3 DNA: TGCAGCGCTGGGGACAGGGGGTCCTACAATGAGCAGTTCTTC

clone size: NA
CDR3 length: 14
J gene: TRBJ1-2
V gene: TRBV28
D gene: NA
CDR3 protein: CASSLYEGSGGYTF
CDR3 DNA: TGTGCCAGCAGTTTATACGAGGGCTCGGGTGGCTACACCTTC

clone size: NA
CDR3 length: 16
J gene: TRBJ1-1
V gene: TRBV5-1
D gene: NA
CDR3 protein: CASSLETAIMNTEAFF
CDR3 DNA: TGCGCCAGCAGCTTGGAAACAGCTATAATGAACACTGAAGCTTTCTTT

clone size: NA
CDR3 length: 15
J gene: TRBJ2-1
V gene: TRBV18
D gene: TRBD2
CDR3 protein: CASSQIAGPWDEQFF
CDR3 DNA: TGTGCCAGCTCTCAAATAGCGGGGCCCTGGGATGAGCAGTTCTTC

clone size: NA
CDR3 length: 15
J gene: TRBJ2-7
V gene: TRBV6-1
D gene: TRBD1
CDR3 protein: CASSETGMITYEQYF
CDR3 DNA: TGTGCCAGCAGTGAGACAGGGATGATTACCTACGAGCAGTACTTC

clone size: NA
CDR3 length: 17
J gene: TRBJ1-6
V gene: TRBV4-1
D gene: NA
CDR3 protein: CASSLKVGAPTNSPLHF
CDR3 DNA: TGCGCCAGCAGCCTAAAGGTGGGGGCCCCCACGAATTCACCCCTCCACTTT